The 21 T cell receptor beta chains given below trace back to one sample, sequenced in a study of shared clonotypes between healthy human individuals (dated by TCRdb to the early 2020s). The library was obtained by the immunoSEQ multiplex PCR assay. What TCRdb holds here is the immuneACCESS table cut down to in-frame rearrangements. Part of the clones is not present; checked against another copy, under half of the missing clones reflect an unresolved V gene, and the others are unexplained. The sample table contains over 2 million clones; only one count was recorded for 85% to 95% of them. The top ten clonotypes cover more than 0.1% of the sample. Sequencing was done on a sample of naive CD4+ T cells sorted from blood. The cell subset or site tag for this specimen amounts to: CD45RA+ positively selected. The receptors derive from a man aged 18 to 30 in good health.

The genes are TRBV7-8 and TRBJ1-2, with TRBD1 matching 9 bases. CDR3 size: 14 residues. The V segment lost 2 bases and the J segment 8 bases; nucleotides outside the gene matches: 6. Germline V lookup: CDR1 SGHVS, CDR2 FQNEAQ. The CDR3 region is CASSLTGGAYGYTF. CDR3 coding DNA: TGTGCCAGCAGCTTAACAGGGGGCGCCTACGGCTACACCTTC.

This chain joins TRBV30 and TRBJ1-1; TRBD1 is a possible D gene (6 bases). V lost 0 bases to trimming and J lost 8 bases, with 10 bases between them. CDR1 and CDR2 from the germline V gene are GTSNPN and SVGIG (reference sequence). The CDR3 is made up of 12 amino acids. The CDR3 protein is CAWSVLRGEAFF. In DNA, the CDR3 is TGTGCCTGGAGTGTACTGAGGGGGGAAGCTTTCTTT.

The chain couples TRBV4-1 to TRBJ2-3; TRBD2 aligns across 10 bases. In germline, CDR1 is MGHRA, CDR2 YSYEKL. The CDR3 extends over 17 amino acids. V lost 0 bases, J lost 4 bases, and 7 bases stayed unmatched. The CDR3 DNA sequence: TGCGCCAGCAGCCAAGATATGGGGACTAGCGAGGCAGATACGCAGTATTTT. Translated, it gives CASSQDMGTSEADTQYF.

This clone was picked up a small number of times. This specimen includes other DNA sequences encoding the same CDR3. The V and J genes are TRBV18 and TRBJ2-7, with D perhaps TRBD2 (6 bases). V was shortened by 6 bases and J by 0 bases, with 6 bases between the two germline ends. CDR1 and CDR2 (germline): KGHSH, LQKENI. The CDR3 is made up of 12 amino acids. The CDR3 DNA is TGTGCCAGCTCGCGGGACTCCTACGAGCAGTACTTC. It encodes CASSRDSYEQYF. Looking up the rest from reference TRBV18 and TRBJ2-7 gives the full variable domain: NAGVMQNPRHLVRRRGQEARLRCSPMKGHSHVYWYRQLPEEGLKFMVYLQKENIIDESGMPKERFSAEFPKEGPSILRIQQVVRGDSAAYFCASSRDSYEQYFGPGTRLTVT.

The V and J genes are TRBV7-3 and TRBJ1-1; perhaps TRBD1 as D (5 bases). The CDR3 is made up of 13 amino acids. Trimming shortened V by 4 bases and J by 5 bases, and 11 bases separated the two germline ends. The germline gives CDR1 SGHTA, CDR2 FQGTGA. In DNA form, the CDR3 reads TGTGCCAGCAGCTCCATCGGGGGGACTGAAGCTTTCTTT. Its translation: CASSSIGGTEAFF.

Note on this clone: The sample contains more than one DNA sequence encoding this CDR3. In DNA form, the CDR3 reads TGTGCCAGCAGTCTGGGGACAGGTAGCTCCTACGAGCAGTACTTC. Protein product: CASSLGTGSSYEQYF. J is TRBJ2-7 and V is TRBV28; 8 bases match TRBD1. The CDR3 loop spans 15 amino acids. After removal of 5 bases from V and 0 bases from J, the junction contained 6 bases not matched to a gene. Germline values: CDR1 MDHEN, CDR2 SYDVKM.

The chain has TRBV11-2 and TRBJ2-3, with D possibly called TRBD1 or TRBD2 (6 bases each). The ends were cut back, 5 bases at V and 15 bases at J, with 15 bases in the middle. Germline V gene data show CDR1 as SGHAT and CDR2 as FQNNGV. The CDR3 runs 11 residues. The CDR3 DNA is TGTGCCAGCAGCGGCCCCACGGGGGCTTATTTT. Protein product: CASSGPTGAYF.

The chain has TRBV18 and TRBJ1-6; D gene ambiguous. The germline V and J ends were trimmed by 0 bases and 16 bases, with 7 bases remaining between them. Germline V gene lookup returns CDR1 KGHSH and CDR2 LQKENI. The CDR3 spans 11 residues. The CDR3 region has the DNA TGTGCCAGCTCACCACCCCGCGTACTCCACTTT. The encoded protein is CASSPPRVLHF.

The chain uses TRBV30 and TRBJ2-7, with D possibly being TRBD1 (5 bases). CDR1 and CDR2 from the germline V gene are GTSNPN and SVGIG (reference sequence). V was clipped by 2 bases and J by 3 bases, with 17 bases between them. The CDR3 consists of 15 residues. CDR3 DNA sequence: TGTGCCTGGAGTCCCCCAGGGAATAGGGGCTACGAGCAGTACTTC. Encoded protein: CAWSPPGNRGYEQYF. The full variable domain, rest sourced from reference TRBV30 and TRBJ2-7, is SQTIHQWPATLVQPVGSPLSLECTVEGTSNPNLYWYRQAAGRGLQLLFYSVGIGQISSEVPQNLSASRPQDRQFILSSKKLLLSDSGFYLCAWSPPGNRGYEQYFGPGTRLTVT.

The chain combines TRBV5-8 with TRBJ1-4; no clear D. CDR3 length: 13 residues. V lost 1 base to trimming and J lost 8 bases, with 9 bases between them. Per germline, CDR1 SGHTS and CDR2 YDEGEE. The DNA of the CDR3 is TGTGCCAGCAGCTTGAGTGAAAGGGAAAAACTGTTTTTT. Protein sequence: CASSLSEREKLFF. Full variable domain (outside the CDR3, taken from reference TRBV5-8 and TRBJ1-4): EAGVTQSPTHLIKTRGQQATLRCSPISGHTSVYWYQQALGLGLQFLLWYDEGEERNRGNFPPRFSGRQFPNYSSELNVNALELEDSALYLCASSLSEREKLFFGSGTQLSVL.

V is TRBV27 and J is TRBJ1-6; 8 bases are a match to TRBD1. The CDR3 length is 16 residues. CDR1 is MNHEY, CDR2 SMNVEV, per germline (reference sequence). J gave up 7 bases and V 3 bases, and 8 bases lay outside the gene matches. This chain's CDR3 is CASSFYITGGNSPLHF. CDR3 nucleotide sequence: TGTGCCAGCAGTTTCTACATAACAGGGGGAAATTCACCCCTCCACTTT.

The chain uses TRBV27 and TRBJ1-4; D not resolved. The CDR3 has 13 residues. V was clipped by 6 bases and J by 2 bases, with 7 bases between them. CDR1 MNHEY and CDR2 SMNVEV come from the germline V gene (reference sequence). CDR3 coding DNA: TGTGCCAGCAGCCGCGGGACTAATGAAAAACTGTTTTTT. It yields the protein CASSRGTNEKLFF.

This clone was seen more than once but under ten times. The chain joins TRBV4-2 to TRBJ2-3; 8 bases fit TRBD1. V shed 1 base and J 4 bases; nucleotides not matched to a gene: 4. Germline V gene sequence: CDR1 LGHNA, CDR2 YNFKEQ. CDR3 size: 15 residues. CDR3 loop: CASSQGGQAPDTQYF. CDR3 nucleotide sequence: TGTGCCAGCAGCCAAGGGGGACAGGCACCAGATACGCAGTATTTT.

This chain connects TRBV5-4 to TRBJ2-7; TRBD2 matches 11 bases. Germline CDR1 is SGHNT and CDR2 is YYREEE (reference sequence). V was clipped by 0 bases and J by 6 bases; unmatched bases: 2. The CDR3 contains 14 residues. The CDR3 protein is CASSLGTSGFEQYF. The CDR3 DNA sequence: TGTGCCAGCAGCTTGGGGACTAGCGGGTTCGAGCAGTACTTC.

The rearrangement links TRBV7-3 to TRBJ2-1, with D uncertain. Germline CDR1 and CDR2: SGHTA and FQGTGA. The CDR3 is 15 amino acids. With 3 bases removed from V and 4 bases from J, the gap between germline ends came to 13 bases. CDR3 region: CASSLAAEDYNEQFF. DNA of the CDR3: TGTGCCAGCAGCTTGGCGGCAGAGGATTACAATGAGCAGTTCTTC.

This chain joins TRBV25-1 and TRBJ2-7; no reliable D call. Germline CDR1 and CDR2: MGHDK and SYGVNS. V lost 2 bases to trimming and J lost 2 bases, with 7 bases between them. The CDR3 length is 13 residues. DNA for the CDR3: TGTGCCAGCAGTGAAAACGAAGCCTACGAGCAGTACTTC. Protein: CASSENEAYEQYF.

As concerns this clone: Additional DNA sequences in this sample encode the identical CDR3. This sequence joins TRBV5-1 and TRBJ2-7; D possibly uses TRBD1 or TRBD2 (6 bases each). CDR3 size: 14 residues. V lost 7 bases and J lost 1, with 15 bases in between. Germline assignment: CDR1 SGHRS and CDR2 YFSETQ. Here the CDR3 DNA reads TGCGCCAGCTCACGGAGGGGGGCGTCCTACGAGCAGTACTTC. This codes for CASSRRGASYEQYF.

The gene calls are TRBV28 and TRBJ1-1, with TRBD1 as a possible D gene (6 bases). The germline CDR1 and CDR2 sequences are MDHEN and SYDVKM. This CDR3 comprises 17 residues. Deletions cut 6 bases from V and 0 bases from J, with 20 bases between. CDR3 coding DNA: TGTGCCAGCAGCTTAGGGGGGCTGGGGTTTATGAACACTGAAGCTTTCTTT. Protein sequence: CASSLGGLGFMNTEAFF. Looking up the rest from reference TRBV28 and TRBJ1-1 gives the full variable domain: DVKVTQSSRYLVKRTGEKVFLECVQDMDHENMFWYRQDPGLGLRLIYFSYDVKMKEKGDIPEGYSVSREKKERFSLILESASTNQTSMYLCASSLGGLGFMNTEAFFGQGTRLTVV.

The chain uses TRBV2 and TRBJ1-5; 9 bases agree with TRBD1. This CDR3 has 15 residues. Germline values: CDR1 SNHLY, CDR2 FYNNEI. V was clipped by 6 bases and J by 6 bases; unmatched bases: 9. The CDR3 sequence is CASRVDRGSIQPQHF. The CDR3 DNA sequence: TGTGCCAGCAGGGTAGACAGGGGGTCTATTCAGCCCCAGCATTTT.

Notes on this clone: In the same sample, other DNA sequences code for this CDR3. The CDR3 DNA reads TGTGCCAGCAGCTTGGACAGGGCTGGGGCCAACGTCCTGACTTTC. It is translated as CASSLDRAGANVLTF. The chain has TRBV5-4 and TRBJ2-6; perhaps TRBD1 as D (6 bases). Germline V gene data show CDR1 as SGHNT and CDR2 as YYREEE (reference sequence). With 0 bases removed from V and 2 bases from J, the gap between germline ends came to 6 bases. The CDR3 covers 15 residues.

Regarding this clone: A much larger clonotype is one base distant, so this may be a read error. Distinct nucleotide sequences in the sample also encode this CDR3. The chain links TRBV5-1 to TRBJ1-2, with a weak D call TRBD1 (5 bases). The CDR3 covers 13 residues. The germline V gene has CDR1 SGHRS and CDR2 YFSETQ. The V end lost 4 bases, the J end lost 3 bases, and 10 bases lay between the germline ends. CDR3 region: CASSPSGDYGYTF. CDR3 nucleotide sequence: TGCGCCAGCAGCCCCTCGGGGGACTATGGCTACACCTTC.